The following is a T cell receptor (beta chain) sequence with its context. Its antigen is unknown. This record comes from a study of CD8 T cells in Susac syndrome. While CD8+ and CD4+ T cells were isolated negatively, TEMRA cells were enriched by FACS. With random hexamers, 0.5 to 1 ug RNA was reverse transcribed. It was immunoSEQ multiplex PCR that amplified TCR beta CDR3 across 54 Vbeta and 13 Jbeta. One entry per CDR3 protein, called by TCRdb with MiXCR from the immunoSEQ multiplex PCR reads. The sample includes more than 95,000 distinct CDR3 sequences, more than 85% of them seen just once. The CDR3 length is 15 residues. Trimming removed 6 bases from V and 5 bases from J; junction bases left unmatched: 10. The germline gives CDR1 MNHNS, CDR2 SASEGT. Broader study findings: The study conceded that its TCR sequencing and HLA analysis involved relatively few individuals.

The receptor was derived from a human donor with multiple sclerosis. The specimen sequenced was CD8+ T cells from PBMCs. The chain combines TRBV6-1 with TRBJ2-1; 7 nucleotides line up with TRBD1. CDR3 DNA: TGTGCCAGCAGGGGGGACAGAATGGCCAACAATGAGCAGTTCTTC. Its protein product is CASRGDRMANNEQFF.